This T cell receptor beta chain was recorded in a study of post-analysis software for immune sequencing data. Study-wide background: Multiple sclerosis in the patients followed relapsing-remitting, secondary progressive and progressive-relapsing courses. Study-level findings and limits: Controls' normalized Chao1 diversity significantly exceeded that of multiple sclerosis patients. When the samples were clustered directly with F measure, those that had been prepared in the same batch showed strong co-clustering.

With regard to this clonotype: Its cognate antigen is unknown.

cDNA libraries of TCR beta carried unique molecular identifiers. Each batch of roughly 0.9 to 10 million T cells produced around 460,000 cDNA molecules. TCRdb redid the calling of the PCR reads with MiXCR, one entry per CDR3 protein. This table holds fewer than 700,000 distinct CDR3 sequences, 44% found once. The specimen sequenced was blood. This TCR came from a girl aged 10 to 17 with multiple sclerosis.

The CDR3 reads CASSVKLPGSYEQYF. The CDR3 DNA sequence: TGTGCCAGCAGCGTCAAGCTGCCCGGCTCCTACGAGCAGTACTTC. The gene calls are TRBV7-9 and TRBJ2-7; D ambiguous. The CDR3 has 15 residues. Per germline, CDR1 SEHNR and CDR2 FQNEAQ (reference sequence). V lost 5 bases to trimming and J lost 0 bases, with 14 bases between them.